Sequencing of this T cell receptor beta chain was carried out in a study of blood T cell repertoires in COVID-19. Study details: The United States, Italy and Spain supplied acute and convalescent COVID-19 samples. The cDNA or gDNA used as material had been derived from T cells, B-cell-depleted T cells, or PBMCs.

Authors' processing steps: From reference gene primer amplification, estimates of nucleated cell counts were derived. Some clones are missing from TCRdb's copy, which holds only in-frame ones; the method was immunoSEQ multiplex PCR. That table gives V, J and clone size, and the DNA gave D and trimming. Of fewer than 250,000 clones in the sample, over 70% are singletons; the top ten hold 8.2%. This CDR3 spans 14 amino acids. Losses at the gene ends were 5 bases for V and 3 bases for J; bases not matched to a gene: 3. Per the germline V gene, CDR1 is SGHTA and CDR2 is FQGNSA. This receptor was identified in a woman aged 45-65 years with acute or convalescent COVID-19. Sequenced material: peripheral blood. The chain employs TRBV7-2 and TRBJ2-1; 8 bases align to TRBD2. This CDR3 is CASSQGTSYNEQFF. In DNA, the CDR3 is TGTGCCAGCAGCCAAGGGACTAGCTACAATGAGCAGTTCTTC. The whole variable domain, remainder taken from reference TRBV7-2 and TRBJ2-1, is GAGVSQSPSNKVTEKGKDVELRCDPISGHTALYWYRQSLGQGLEFLIYFQGNSAPDKSGLPSDRFSAERTGGSVSTLTIQRTQQEDSAVYLCASSQGTSYNEQFFGPGTRLTVL.